This T cell receptor beta chain was documented in a study of breast tumors, draining lymph nodes, adjacent tissues. Each CDR3 protein is one row after TCRdb ran MiXCR on the multiplex PCR reads. Among under 150,000 distinct CDR3 sequences listed, about 22% were seen once. Samples came from axillary lymph nodes draining the breast cancer. The CDR3 is 15 amino acids. V gave up 5 bases and J gave up 1 base, with 14 bases separating them. The germline V gene encodes CDR1 MGHRA and CDR2 YSYEKL. Ten or more counts support this clonotype. The sequencing input was axillary lymph node tissue. This sequence was found in a female donor with breast cancer. Some clones in this sample may be carry-over from other donors' samples. The V call is TRBV4-1, the J call TRBJ2-5, with a possible D match to TRBD1 (6 bases). The CDR3 is CASSNRAQSQETQYF. In DNA, the CDR3 is TGCGCCAGCAGCAACAGGGCCCAGTCCCAAGAGACCCAGTACTTC.